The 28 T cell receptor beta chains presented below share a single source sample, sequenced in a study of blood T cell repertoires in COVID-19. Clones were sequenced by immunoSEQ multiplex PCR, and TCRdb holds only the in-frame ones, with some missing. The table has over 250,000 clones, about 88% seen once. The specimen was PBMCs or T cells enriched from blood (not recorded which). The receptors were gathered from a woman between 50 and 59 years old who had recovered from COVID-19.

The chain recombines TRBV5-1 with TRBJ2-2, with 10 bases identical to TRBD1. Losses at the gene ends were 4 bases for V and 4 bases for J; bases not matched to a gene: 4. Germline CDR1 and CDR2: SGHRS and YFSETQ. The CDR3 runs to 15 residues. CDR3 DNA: TGCGCCAGCAGCCTAGGGACAGGGGCCACCGGGGAGCTGTTTTTT. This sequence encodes CASSLGTGATGELFF.

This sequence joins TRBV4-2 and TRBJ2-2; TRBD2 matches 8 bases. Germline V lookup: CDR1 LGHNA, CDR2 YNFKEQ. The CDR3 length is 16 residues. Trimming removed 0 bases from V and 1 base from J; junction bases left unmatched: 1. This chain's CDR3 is CASSQDTSGNTGELFF. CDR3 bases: TGTGCCAGCAGCCAAGATACTAGCGGGAACACCGGGGAGCTGTTTTTT.

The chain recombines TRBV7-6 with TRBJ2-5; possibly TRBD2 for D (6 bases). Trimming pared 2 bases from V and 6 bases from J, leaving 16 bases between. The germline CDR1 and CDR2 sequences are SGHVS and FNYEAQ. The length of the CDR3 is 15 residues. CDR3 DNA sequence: TGTGCCAGCAGCTTATTTTTCGGGGGTCCCCAGACCCAGTACTTC. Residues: CASSLFFGGPQTQYF.

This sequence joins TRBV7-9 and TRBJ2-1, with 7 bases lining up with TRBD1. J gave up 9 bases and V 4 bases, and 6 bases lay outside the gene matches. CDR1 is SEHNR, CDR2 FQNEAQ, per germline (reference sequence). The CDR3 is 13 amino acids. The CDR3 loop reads CASSSFPGGEQFF. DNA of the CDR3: TGTGCCAGCAGCTCCTTCCCAGGGGGTGAGCAGTTCTTC.

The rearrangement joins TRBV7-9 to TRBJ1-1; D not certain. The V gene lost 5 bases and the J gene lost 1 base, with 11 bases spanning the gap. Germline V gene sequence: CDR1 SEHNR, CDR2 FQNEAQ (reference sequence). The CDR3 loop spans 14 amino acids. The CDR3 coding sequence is TGTGCCAGCAGCCCCAGCGGGTCGAACACTGAAGCTTTCTTT. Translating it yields CASSPSGSNTEAFF.

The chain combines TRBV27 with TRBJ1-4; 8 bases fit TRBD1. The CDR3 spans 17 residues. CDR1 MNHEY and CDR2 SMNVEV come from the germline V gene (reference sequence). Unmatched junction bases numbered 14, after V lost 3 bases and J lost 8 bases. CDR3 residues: CASSFYSFGTGLEKLFF. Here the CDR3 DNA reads TGTGCCAGCAGTTTTTACTCCTTCGGGACAGGACTCGAAAAACTGTTTTTT.

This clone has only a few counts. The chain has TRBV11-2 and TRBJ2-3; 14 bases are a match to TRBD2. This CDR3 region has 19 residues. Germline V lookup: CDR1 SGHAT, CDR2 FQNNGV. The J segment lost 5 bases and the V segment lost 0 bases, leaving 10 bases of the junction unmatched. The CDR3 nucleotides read TGTGCCAGCAGCTTAGATCTTCTGGGACTAGCGGGAGCGGGAGATACGCAGTATTTT. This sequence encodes CASSLDLLGLAGAGDTQYF.

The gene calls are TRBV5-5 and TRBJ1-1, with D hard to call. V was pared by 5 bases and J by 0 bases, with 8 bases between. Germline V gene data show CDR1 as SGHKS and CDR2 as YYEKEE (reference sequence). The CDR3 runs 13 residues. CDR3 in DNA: TGTGCCAGCAGATCTACCGTGAACACTGAAGCTTTCTTT. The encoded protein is CASRSTVNTEAFF.

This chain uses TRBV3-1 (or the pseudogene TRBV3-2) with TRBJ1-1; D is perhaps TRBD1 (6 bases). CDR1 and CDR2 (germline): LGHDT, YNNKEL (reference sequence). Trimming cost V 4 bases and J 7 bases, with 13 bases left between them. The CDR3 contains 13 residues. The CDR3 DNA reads TGTGCCAGCAGCCGGACAGTTCGGGGTGAAGCTTTCTTT. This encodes CASSRTVRGEAFF.

CDR3 region: CASTGGQFDTEAFF. DNA for the CDR3: TGTGCCAGCACCGGGGGACAGTTCGACACTGAAGCTTTCTTT. This sequence joins TRBV7-9 and TRBJ1-1, with 7 bases fitting TRBD1. V lost 7 bases, J lost 3 bases, and 8 bases stayed unmatched. This CDR3 has 14 residues. Germline CDR1 is SEHNR and CDR2 is FQNEAQ (reference sequence).

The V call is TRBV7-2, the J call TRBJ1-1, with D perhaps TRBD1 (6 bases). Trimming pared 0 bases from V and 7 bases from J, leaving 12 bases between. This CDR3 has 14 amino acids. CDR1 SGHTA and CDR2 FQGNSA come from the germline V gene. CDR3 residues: CASSLAGQGFEAFF. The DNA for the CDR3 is TGTGCCAGCAGCTTAGCGGGGCAGGGGTTTGAAGCTTTCTTT.

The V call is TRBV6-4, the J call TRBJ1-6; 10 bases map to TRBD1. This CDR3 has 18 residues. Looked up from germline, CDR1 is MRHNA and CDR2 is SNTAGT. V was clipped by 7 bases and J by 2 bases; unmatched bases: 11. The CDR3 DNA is TGTGCCAGCACCCCAACCCGACAGGGGGCCACCTATAATTCACCCCTCCACTTT. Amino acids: CASTPTRQGATYNSPLHF.

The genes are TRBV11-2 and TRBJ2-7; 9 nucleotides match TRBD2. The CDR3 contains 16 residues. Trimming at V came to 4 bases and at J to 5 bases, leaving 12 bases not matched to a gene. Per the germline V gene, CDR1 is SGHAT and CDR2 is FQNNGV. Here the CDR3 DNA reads TGTGCCAGCAGCTCGATTAGCGGGAGAAGGGGGCACGAGCAGTACTTC. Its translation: CASSSISGRRGHEQYF.

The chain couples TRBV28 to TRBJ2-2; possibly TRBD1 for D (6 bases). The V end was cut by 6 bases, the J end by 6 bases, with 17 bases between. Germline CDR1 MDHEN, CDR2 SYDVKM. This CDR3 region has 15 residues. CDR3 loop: CASSLSQGFAGELFF. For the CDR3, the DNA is TGTGCCAGCAGCTTGAGTCAGGGGTTCGCCGGGGAGCTGTTTTTT.

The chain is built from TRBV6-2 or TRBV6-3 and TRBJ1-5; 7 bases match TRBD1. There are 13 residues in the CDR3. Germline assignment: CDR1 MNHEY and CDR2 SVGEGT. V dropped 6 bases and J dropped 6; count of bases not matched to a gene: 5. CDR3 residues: CASSNQGGQPQHF. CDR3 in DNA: TGTGCCAGCAGCAACCAGGGGGGTCAGCCCCAGCATTTT.

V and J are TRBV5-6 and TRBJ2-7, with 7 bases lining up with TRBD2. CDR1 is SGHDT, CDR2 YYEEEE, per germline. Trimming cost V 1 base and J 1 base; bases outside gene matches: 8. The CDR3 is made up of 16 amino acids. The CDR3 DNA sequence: TGTGCCAGCAGCTTGTCGGGAGGATTGATATCCTACGAGCAGTACTTC. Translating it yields CASSLSGGLISYEQYF.

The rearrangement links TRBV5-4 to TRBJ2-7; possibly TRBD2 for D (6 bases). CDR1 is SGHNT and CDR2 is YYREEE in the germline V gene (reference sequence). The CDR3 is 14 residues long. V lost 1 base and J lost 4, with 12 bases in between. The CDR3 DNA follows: TGTGCCAGCAGCTTGACGGGAGAACCTTACGAGCAGTACTTC. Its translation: CASSLTGEPYEQYF. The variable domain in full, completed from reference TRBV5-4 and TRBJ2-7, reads ETGVTQSPTHLIKTRGQQVTLRCSSQSGHNTVSWYQQALGQGPQFIFQYYREEENGRGNFPPRFSGLQFPNYSSELNVNALELDDSALYLCASSLTGEPYEQYFGPGTRLTVT.

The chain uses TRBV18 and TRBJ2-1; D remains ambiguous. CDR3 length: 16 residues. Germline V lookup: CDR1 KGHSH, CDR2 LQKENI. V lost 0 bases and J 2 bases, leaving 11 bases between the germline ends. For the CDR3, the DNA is TGTGCCAGCTCACCACCGTCCGGGTCCCCCTACAATGAGCAGTTCTTC. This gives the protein CASSPPSGSPYNEQFF.

The CDR3 DNA is TGTGCCAGCAGCTTTGGGGACAGGGGCGATTTTCCTCCTGAAGCTTTCTTT. As protein: CASSFGDRGDFPPEAFF. V and J are TRBV12-1 and TRBJ1-1; TRBD1, the table's D call, lacks a check against the DNA. TRBV12-1 counts as a pseudogene. The CDR3 is 17 residues long.

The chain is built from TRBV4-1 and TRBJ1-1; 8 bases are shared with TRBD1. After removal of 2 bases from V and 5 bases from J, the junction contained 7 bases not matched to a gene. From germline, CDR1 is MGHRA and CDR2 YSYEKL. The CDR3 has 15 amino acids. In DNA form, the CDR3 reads TGCGCCAGCAGCCAAAATTTGACAGGGGTTACTGAAGCTTTCTTT. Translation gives CASSQNLTGVTEAFF.

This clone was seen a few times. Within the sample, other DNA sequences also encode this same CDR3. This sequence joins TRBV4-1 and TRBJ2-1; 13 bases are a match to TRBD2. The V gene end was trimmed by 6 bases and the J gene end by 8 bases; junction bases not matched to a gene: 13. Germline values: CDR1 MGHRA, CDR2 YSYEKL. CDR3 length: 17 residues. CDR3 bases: TGCGCCAGCAGTCCCAGTCCCACTAGCGGGAGGGCTTATGAGCAGTTCTTC. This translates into CASSPSPTSGRAYEQFF.

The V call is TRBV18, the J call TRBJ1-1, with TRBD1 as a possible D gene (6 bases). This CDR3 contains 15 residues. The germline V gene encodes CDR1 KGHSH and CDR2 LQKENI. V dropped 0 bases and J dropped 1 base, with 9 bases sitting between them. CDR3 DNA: TGTGCCAGCTCACCACCGGGGGCTTCGAACACTGAAGCTTTCTTT. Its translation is CASSPPGASNTEAFF.

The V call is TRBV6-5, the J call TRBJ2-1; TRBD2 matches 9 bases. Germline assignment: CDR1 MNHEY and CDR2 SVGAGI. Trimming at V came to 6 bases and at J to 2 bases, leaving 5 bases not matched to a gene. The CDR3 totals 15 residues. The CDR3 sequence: CASRNSGSPYNEQFF. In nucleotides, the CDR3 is TGTGCCAGCAGGAATAGCGGGAGTCCCTACAATGAGCAGTTCTTC.

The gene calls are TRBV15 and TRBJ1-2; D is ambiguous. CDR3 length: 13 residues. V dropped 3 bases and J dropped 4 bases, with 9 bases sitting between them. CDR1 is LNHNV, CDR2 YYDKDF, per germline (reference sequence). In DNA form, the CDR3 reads TGTGCCACCAGCAGTGATTCACTCTATGGCTACACCTTC. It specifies CATSSDSLYGYTF.

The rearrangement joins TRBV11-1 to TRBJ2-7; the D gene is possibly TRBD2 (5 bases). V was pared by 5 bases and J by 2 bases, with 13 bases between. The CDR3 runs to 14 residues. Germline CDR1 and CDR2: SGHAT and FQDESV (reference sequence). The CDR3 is CASSPGVATYEQYF. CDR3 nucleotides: TGTGCCAGCAGCCCTGGTGTAGCGACCTACGAGCAGTACTTC.

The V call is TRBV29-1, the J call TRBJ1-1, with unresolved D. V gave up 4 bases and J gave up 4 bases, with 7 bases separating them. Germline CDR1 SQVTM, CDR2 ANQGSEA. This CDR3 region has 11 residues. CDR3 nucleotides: TGCAGCGTTGTATGGAGCACTGAAGCTTTCTTT. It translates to CSVVWSTEAFF.

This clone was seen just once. DNA for the CDR3: TGCGCCAGCAGCCAAGAGTACAGTAATGAAAAACTGTTTTTT. Translating it yields CASSQEYSNEKLFF. This chain connects TRBV4-3 to TRBJ1-4; D unclear. Trimming took 0 bases from V and 4 from J, leaving 6 bases between them. The CDR3 runs 14 residues. The germline gives CDR1 LGHNA, CDR2 YSLEER.

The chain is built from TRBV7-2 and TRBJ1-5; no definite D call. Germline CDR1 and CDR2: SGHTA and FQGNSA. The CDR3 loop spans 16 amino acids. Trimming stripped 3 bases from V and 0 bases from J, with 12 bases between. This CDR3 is CASSFGSLLSNQPQHF. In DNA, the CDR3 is TGTGCCAGCAGCTTTGGGAGCTTACTTAGCAATCAGCCCCAGCATTTT. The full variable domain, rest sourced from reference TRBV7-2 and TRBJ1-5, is GAGVSQSPSNKVTEKGKDVELRCDPISGHTALYWYRQSLGQGLEFLIYFQGNSAPDKSGLPSDRFSAERTGGSVSTLTIQRTQQEDSAVYLCASSFGSLLSNQPQHFGDGTRLSIL.